This T cell receptor (beta chain) is from a study of cytomegalovirus exposure and HLA in healthy donors. About the study: An early release of data contained about 85 million unique TCRs, which came from HLA-typed donors.

Both 60 Vbeta primers and 13 Jbeta primers went into the PCR. Sequencing used immunoSEQ multiplex PCR; TCRdb keeps in-frame clones, though not all of them. This repertoire shows under 200,000 clones, around 77% found once; its top ten account for about 1.4%. Study-level results: Near-uniform donor sequencing depth was presumed by presence/absence analyses. As a later analysis showed, a missense DCLRE1C variant was linked to trimming of TCR beta V- and J-genes.

When sampled, the donors appeared nominally healthy, though they likely had unrecorded immune exposures. A remark on this clone: Antigen: not known. The junction departs from germline at one end; a sequencing error may be responsible.

CDR1 and CDR2 from the germline V gene are LNHDA and SQIVND (reference sequence). The CDR3 sequence is 10 residues long. V usage is TRBV19 and J usage is TRBJ1-2; no firm D call. What was sequenced was PBMCs. This receptor was taken from a woman aged 25 to 39 in good health and CMV-seronegative. CDR3 sequence (DNA): TGTGCCAGTCGGAGGACCCTTTTTTGCTTC. Amino acids: CASRRTLFCF.